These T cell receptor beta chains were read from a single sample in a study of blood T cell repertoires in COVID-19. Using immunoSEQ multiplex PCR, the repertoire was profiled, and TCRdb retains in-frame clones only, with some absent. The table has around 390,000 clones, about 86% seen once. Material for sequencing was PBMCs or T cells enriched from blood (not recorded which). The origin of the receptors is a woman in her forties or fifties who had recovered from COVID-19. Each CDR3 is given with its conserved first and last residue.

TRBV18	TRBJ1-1	CASSPDIANTEAFF
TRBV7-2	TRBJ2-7	CASSPGQGFSSYEQYF
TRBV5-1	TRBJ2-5	CASSYGLAVVETQYF
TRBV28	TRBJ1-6	CASSRREGVSYNSPLHF
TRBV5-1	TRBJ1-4	CASRSGSLANEKLFF
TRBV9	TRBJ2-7	CASSDDSSSYEQYF
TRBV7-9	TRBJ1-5	CASSLGGPGNQPQHF
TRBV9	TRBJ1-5	CASSLTGAYQPQHF
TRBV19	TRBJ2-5	CASSGGQGLGTQYF
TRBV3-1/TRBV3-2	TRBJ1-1	CASTQHSDTSNTEAFF
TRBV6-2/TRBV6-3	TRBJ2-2	CASSSIDSTGELFF
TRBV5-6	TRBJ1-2	CASSLASQGEGDYGYTF
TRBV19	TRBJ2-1	CASSVGQGRNEQFF
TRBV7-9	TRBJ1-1	CASSYKGQQNTEAFF
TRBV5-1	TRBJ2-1	CASSLTSGAYNEQFF
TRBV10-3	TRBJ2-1	CAISVGGGAPVEQFF
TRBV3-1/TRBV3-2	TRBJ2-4	CASKLQAAGAKNIQYF
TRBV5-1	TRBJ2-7	CASSLGRDIYYEQYF
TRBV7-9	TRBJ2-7	CASSPSFAGSEQYF
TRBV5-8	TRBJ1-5	CASSPDRGRQPQHF
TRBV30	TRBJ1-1	CAWTHQGYTEAFF
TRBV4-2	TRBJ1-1	CASSSRGRNTEAFF
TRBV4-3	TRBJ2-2	CASSQDRGTHTGELFF
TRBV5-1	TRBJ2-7	CASSESPGQGAYEQYF
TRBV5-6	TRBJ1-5	CASSTGNQPQHF
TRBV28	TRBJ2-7	CASVGGRGYSYEQYF
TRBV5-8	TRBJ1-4	CASSLNSVNEKLFF
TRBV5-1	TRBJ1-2	CASSLLGDSNYGYTF
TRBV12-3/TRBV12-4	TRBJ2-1	CASSRVEQFF
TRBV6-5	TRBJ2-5	CAGSYSNGNQETQYF
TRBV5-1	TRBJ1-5	CASSQDRNQPQHF
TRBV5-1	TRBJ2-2	CASSSLGTEEGAGELFF
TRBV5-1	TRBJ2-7	CASSSEMPGYEQYF
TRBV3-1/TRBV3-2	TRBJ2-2	CASSLSRELFF
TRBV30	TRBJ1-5	CAWGGLLSNQPQHF
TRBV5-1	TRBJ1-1	CASSPNTGTGGMNTEAFF
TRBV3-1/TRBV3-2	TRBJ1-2	CASSQDGLGSHYGYTF
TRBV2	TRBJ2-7	CASRETAGQGAYEQYF
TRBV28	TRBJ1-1	CASSSTGVVNEAFF
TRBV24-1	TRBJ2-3	CATSDSGHDTDTQYF
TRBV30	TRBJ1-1	CAWSRDTPEAFF
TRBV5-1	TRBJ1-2	CASSLTENYGYTF
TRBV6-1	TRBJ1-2	CASSDRDFSGGYTF
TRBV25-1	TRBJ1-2	CASGSAYGYTF
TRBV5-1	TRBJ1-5	CASSPQTGGNQPQHF
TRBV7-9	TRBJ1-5	CASSRDRGNNQPQHF
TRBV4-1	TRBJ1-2	CASSQERGVQVYGYTF
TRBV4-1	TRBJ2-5	CASSQANRDETQYF
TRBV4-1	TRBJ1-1	CASKPALVLYTEAFF
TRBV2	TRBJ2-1	CASVSSGGLNEQFF
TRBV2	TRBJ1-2	CASSEGQGYGYTF
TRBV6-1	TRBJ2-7	CASSEYGDLYEQYF
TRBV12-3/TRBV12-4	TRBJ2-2	CAIGGAGTGELFF
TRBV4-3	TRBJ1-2	CASSQDPGTGGGYTF
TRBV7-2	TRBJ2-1	CASSLAIETGLKQFF